The text below deals with one TCR beta chain. Its antigen is unidentified. Primed by a sample-barcoded 5' primer and a J-beta primer mix, a second PCR proceeded for roughly 6 to 12 cycles. Tagging of each cDNA molecule was performed by a template-switch adaptor with 12 random nucleotides. TCRdb recomputed calls from the 5' RACE reads with MiXCR, one row per CDR3 protein. The sample holds 1.5 million to 2 million distinct CDR3 sequences; about 35% are singletons and the top ten take roughly 12%. The sample comes from a study of blood T cells in healthy people across ages. Points from the study as a whole: Estimates based on one million T cells were treated as lower bounds.

The origin of this receptor is a woman aged 25 to 45 in good health. Specimen: blood.

The CDR3 DNA sequence: TGTGCCACCAGTGAATCAGGGCCCACTGGGAGCGAGCAGTACTTC. As protein: CATSESGPTGSEQYF. This chain uses TRBV24-1 with TRBJ2-7; the D call may be TRBD1 or TRBD2 (5 bases each). V was trimmed by 4 bases and J by 6 bases, leaving 18 bases between them. The CDR3 sequence is 15 residues long. Germline V gene lookup returns CDR1 KGHDR and CDR2 SFDVKD.